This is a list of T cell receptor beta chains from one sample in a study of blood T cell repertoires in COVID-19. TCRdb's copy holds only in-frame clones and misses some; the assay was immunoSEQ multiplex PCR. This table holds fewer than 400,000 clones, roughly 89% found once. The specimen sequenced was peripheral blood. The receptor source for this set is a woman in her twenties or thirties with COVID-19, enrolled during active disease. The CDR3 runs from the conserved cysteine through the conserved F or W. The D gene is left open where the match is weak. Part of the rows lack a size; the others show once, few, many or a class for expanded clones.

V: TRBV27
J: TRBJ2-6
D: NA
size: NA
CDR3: CASSLRFRGSGANVLTF
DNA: TGTGCCAGCAGTTTAAGGTTCCGGGGTTCTGGGGCCAACGTCCTGACTTTC

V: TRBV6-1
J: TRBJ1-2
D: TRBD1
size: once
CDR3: CASSEGQGAGGYTF
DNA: TGTGCCAGCAGTGAGGGACAGGGGGCGGGAGGCTACACCTTC

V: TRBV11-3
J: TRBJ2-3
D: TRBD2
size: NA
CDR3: CASSPQGGGQLGTQYF
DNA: TGTGCCAGCAGCCCCCAAGGCGGGGGGCAATTGGGTACGCAGTATTTT

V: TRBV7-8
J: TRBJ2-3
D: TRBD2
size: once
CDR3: CASSLVGGGTDTQYF
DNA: TGTGCCAGCAGCTTAGTCGGGGGGGGCACAGATACGCAGTATTTT

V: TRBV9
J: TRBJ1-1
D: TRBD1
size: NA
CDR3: CASSPRGGDTEAFF
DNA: TGTGCCAGCAGCCCCCGAGGGGGCGACACTGAAGCTTTCTTT

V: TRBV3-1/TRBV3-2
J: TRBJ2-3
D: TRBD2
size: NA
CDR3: CASSHERRGGGSDTQYF
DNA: TGTGCCAGCAGCCATGAGAGGCGGGGGGGCGGATCAGATACGCAGTATTTT

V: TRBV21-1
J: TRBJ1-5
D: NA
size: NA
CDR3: CASSKATGNPNQPQHF
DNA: TGTGCCAGCAGCAAAGCGACAGGAAACCCCAATCAGCCCCAGCATTTT

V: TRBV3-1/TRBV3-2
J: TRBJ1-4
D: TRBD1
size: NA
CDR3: CASSPGTANEKLFF
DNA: TGTGCCAGCAGTCCCGGGACAGCTAATGAAAAACTGTTTTTT

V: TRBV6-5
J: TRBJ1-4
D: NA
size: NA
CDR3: CASSLTGTMVQLFF
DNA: TGTGCCAGCAGCCTAACCGGGACAATGGTGCAACTGTTTTTT

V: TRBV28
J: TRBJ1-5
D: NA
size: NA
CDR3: CASSQFYSNQPQHF
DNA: TGTGCCAGCAGCCAATTCTATAGCAATCAGCCCCAGCATTTT

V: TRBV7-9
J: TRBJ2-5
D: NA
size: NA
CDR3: CASSLVGGQETQYF
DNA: TGTGCCAGCAGCCTCGTAGGGGGCCAAGAGACCCAGTACTTC

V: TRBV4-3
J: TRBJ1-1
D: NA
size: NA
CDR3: CASSQDGGDTEAFF
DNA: TGCGCCAGCAGCCAAGACGGGGGGGACACTGAAGCTTTCTTT

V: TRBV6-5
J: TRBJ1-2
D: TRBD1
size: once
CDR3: CASLRGQGGYGYTF
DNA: TGTGCCAGCTTAAGGGGACAGGGGGGCTATGGCTACACCTTC

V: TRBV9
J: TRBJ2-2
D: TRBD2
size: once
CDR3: CASSVGGSGVNTGELFF
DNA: TGTGCCAGCAGCGTAGGAGGTAGCGGGGTGAACACCGGGGAGCTGTTTTTT

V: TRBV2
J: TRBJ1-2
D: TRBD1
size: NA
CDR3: CASRAPGGRGYGYTF
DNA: TGTGCCAGCAGGGCTCCAGGGGGACGAGGGTATGGCTACACCTTC

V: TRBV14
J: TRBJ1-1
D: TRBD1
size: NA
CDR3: CASSRPGQGAEGNTEAFF
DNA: TGTGCCAGCAGCCGACCGGGACAGGGGGCTGAAGGAAACACTGAAGCTTTCTTT

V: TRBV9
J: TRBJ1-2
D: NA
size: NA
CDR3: CASSASDRIRYGYTF
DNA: TGTGCCAGCAGCGCCTCAGACAGAATTCGCTATGGCTACACCTTC

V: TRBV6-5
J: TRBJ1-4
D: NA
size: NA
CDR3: CASSYGESEKLFF
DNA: TGTGCCAGCAGTTACGGGGAGAGTGAAAAACTGTTTTTT

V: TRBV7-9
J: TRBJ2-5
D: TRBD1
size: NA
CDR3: CASSGDGQGTQETQYF
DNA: TGTGCCAGCAGCGGAGACGGACAGGGGACACAAGAGACCCAGTACTTC

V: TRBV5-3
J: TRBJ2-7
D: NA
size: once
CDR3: CARSLGGQGISYEQYF
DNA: TGTGCCAGAAGCTTGGGGGGTCAGGGAATCTCCTACGAGCAGTACTTC

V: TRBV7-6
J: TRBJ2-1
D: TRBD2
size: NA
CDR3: CASSFIPPAGGNYNEQFF
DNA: TGTGCCAGCAGCTTCATCCCCCCCGCGGGGGGGAACTACAATGAGCAGTTCTTC

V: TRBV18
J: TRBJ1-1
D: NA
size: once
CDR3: CASSPPNGNTEAFF
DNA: TGTGCCAGCTCACCACCAAACGGTAACACTGAAGCTTTCTTT

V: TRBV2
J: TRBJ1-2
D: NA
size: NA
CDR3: CASSVGRGNYGYTF
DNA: TGTGCCAGCAGTGTTGGACGGGGGAACTATGGCTACACCTTC

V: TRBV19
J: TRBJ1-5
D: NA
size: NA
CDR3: CASSRLGESNQPQHF
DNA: TGTGCCAGTAGTAGGCTAGGTGAAAGCAATCAGCCCCAGCATTTT

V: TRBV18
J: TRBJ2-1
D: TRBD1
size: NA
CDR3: CASSPGQGNDEQFF
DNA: TGTGCCAGCTCACCGGGACAGGGGAACGATGAGCAGTTCTTC

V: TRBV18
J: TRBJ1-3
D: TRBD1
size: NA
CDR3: CASSPGTYRGPENTIYF
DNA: TGTGCCAGCTCACCGGGTACCTACAGGGGGCCTGAAAACACCATATATTTT

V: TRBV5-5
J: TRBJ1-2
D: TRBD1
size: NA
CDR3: CASSPMGQADYGYTF
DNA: TGTGCCAGCAGCCCGATGGGACAGGCAGACTATGGCTACACCTTC

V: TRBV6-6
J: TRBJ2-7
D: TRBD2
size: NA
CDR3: CASSYGGTRNEQYF
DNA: TGTGCCAGCAGTTATGGGGGGACTAGAAACGAGCAGTACTTC

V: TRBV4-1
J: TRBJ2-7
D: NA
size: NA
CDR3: CASSQVYRENEQYF
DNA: TGCGCCAGCAGCCAAGTGTACAGGGAGAACGAGCAGTACTTC

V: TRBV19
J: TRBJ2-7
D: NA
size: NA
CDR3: CASTARWGGPVEEQYF
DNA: TGTGCCAGTACCGCCCGTTGGGGGGGGCCCGTGGAGGAGCAGTACTTC

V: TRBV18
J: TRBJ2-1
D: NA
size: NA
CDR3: CASSSNAGSYNEQFF
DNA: TGTGCCAGCTCAAGTAACGCGGGCTCCTACAATGAGCAGTTCTTC

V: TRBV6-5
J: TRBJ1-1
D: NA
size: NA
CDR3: CATWRGAEAFF
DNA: TGTGCCACCTGGCGGGGGGCTGAAGCTTTCTTT

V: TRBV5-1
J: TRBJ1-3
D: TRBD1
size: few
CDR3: CASSLSGQGFSGNTIYF
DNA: TGCGCCAGCAGCTTGTCCGGACAGGGATTCTCTGGAAACACCATATATTTT

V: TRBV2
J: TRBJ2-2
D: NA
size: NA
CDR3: CASMWGGDTGELFF
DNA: TGTGCCAGCATGTGGGGCGGAGACACCGGGGAGCTGTTTTTT

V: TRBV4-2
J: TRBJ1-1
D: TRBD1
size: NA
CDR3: CASSRHSGTGAPNTEAFF
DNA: TGTGCCAGCAGCCGGCACTCCGGGACAGGGGCCCCTAACACTGAAGCTTTCTTT

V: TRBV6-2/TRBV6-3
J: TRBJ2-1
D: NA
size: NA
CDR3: CASSYVQVTSYNEQFF
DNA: TGTGCCAGCAGTTACGTCCAGGTGACCTCCTACAATGAGCAGTTCTTC

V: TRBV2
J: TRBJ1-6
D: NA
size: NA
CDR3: CASSELNNYNSPLHF
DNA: TGTGCCAGCAGTGAACTGAACAACTATAATTCACCCCTCCACTTT

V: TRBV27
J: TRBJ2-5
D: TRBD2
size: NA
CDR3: CASSLGLAGGAQYF
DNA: TGTGCCAGCAGTTTGGGACTAGCGGGTGGGGCCCAGTACTTC

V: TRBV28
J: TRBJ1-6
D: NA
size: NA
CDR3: CASSLNNRGSPLHF
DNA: TGTGCCAGCAGTTTAAATAATAGGGGTTCACCCCTCCACTTT

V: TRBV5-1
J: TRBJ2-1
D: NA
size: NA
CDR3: CASSLEAGVGDEQFF
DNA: TGCGCCAGCAGCTTGGAGGCTGGAGTTGGAGATGAGCAGTTCTTC

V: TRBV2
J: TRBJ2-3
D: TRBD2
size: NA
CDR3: CASRAAGLAGAVDTQYF
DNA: TGTGCCAGCAGAGCAGCGGGACTAGCGGGGGCGGTAGATACGCAGTATTTT

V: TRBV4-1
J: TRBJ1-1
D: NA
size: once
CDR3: CASSQATPRGTEAFF
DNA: TGCGCCAGCAGCCAAGCAACCCCCCGCGGTACTGAAGCTTTCTTT

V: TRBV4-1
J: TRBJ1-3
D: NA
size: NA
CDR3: CASSQAPRGYGNTIYF
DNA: TGCGCCAGCAGCCAAGCCCCTCGGGGGTATGGAAACACCATATATTTT

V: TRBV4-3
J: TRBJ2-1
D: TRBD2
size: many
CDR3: CASSQALADYNEQFF
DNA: TGCGCCAGCAGCCAAGCCCTAGCGGACTACAATGAGCAGTTCTTC

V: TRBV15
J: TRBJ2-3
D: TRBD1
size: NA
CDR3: CATSRVATGTDTQYF
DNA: TGTGCCACCAGCAGAGTAGCGACAGGGACCGATACGCAGTATTTT

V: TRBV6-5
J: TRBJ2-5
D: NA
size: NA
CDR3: CASSYQKTTVSETQYF
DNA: TGTGCCAGCAGTTACCAAAAGACGACAGTTTCAGAGACCCAGTACTTC

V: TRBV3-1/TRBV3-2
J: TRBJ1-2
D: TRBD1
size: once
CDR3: CASSLGTAYGYTF
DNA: TGTGCCAGCAGCCTCGGGACAGCTTATGGCTACACCTTC

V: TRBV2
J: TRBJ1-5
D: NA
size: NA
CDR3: CASNGALNQPQHF
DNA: TGTGCCAGCAATGGGGCCCTCAATCAGCCCCAGCATTTT

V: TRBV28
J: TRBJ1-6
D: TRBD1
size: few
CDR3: CASSLGTVESSPLHF
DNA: TGTGCCAGCAGTTTGGGGACAGTAGAGTCTTCACCCCTCCACTTT

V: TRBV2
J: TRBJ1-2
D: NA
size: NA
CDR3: CASSIVATGQGGYTF
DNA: TGTGCCAGCAGCATCGTCGCAACAGGGCAGGGAGGCTACACCTTC

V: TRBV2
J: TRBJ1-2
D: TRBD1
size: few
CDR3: CASTSGQAANYGYTF
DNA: TGTGCCAGCACCTCGGGACAGGCAGCTAACTATGGCTACACCTTC

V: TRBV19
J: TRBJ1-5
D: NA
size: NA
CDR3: CASSIDRVQPQHF
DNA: TGTGCCAGTAGTATAGACAGGGTCCAGCCCCAGCATTTT